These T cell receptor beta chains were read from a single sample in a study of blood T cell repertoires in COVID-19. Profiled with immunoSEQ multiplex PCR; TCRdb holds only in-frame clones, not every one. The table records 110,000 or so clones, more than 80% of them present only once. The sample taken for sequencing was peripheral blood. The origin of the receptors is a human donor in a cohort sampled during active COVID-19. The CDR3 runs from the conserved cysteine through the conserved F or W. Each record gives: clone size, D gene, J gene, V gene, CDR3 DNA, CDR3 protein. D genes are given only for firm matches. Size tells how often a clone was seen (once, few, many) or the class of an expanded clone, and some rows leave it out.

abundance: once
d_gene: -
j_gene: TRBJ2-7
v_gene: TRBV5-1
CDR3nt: TGCGCCAGCAGACAGGGCTACGAGCAGTACTTC
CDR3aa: CASRQGYEQYF

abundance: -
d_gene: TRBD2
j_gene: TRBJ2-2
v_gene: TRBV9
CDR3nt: TGTGCCACGCCAAGACTAGCGGGGACGCTCCGCCCGGGGGAGCTGTTTTTT
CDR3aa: CATPRLAGTLRPGELFF

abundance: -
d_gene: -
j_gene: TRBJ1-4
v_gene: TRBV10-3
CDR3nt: TGTGCCATCAGTGGGACAGAGAATGAAAAACTGTTTTTT
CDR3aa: CAISGTENEKLFF

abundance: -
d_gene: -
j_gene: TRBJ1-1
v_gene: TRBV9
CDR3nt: TGTGCCAGCAGCGTAGGGGGGCGTAGCACTGAAGCTTTCTTT
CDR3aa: CASSVGGRSTEAFF

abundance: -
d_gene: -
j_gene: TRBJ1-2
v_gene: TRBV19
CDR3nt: TGTGCCAGTAGTCTCCCTCACAGGGAACCCCTGTCAGGATCCGTTATTTATGGCTACACCTTC
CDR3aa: CASSLPHREPLSGSVIYGYTF

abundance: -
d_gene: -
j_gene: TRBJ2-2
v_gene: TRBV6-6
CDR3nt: TGTGCCAGCACCTCACTAGTCCCCGCCGGGGAGCTGTTTTTT
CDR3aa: CASTSLVPAGELFF

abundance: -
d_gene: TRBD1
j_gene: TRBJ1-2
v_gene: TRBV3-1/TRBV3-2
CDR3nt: TGTGCCAGCAGCCCCCGACACAGGGGTAAGGGCTACACCTTC
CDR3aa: CASSPRHRGKGYTF

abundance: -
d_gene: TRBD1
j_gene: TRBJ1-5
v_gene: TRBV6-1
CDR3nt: TGTGCCAGCAGTGAATGGGGGACAGGGGTTCTGGCCCAGCATTTT
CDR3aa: CASSEWGTGVLAQHF

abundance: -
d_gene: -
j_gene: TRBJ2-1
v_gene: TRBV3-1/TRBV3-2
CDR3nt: TGTGCCAGCACCCCCGGGTCGGCTAGCCCACTCAATGAGCAGTTCTTC
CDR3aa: CASTPGSASPLNEQFF

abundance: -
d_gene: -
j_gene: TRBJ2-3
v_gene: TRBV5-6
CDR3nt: TGTGCCAGCAGCTTGGGACAGCTCACAGATACGCAGTATTTT
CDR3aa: CASSLGQLTDTQYF

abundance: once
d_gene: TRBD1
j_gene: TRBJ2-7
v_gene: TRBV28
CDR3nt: TGTGCCAGCAGCCCCCAGACAGGGTTCCACGAGCAGTACTTC
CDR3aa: CASSPQTGFHEQYF

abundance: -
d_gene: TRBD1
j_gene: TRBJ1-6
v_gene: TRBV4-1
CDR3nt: TGCGCCAGCAGCGACAGGGCGGACTATAATTCACCCCTCCACTTT
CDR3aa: CASSDRADYNSPLHF

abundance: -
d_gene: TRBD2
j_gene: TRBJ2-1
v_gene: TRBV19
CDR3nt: TGTGCCAGTAGTATAGGGGGAGGGTTTGAGCAGTTCTTC
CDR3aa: CASSIGGGFEQFF

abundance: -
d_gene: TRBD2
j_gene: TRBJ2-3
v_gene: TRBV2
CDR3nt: TGTGCCAGCATTCGATGGACTAGCGGGAGTGGCACAGATACGCAGTATTTT
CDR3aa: CASIRWTSGSGTDTQYF

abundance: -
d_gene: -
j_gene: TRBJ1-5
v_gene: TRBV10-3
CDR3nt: TGTGCCATCAGGGCGACAGGCCAGAATCAGCCCCAGCATTTT
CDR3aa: CAIRATGQNQPQHF

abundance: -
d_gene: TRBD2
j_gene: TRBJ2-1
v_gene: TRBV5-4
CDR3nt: TGTGCCAGCAGCTGGGCGGGAGGAGAAATGAATGAGCAGTTCTTC
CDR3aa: CASSWAGGEMNEQFF

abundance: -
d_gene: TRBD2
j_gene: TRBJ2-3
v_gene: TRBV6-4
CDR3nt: TGTGCCAGCAGTGACCGGGGACTAGCGGGGCTTAGCACAGATACGCAGTATTTT
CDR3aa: CASSDRGLAGLSTDTQYF

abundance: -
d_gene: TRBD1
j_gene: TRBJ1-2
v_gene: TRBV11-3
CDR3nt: TGTGCCAGCAGCACCGGACAGGGGGCCTATGGCTACACCTTC
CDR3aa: CASSTGQGAYGYTF

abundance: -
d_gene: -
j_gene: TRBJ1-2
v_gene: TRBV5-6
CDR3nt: TGTGCCAGCAGCCCCGAGGGGGGGGGCCATGGCTACACCTTC
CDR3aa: CASSPEGGGHGYTF

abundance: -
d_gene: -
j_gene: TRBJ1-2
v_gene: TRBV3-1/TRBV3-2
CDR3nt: TGTGCCAGCAGCCAAGAATGGGGGCGAGGGGGAGGCTACACCTTC
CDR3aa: CASSQEWGRGGGYTF

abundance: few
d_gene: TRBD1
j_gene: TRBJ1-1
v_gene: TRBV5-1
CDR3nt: TGCGCCAGCAGCTTTAATACCGGGACAGCGAACACTGAAGCTTTCTTT
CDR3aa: CASSFNTGTANTEAFF

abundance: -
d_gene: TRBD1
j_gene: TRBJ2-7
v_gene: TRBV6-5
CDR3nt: TGTGCCAGCAGGCGGACAGGGATGGGCGAGCAGTACTTC
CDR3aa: CASRRTGMGEQYF

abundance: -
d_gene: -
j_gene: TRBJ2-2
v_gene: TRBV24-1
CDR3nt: TGTGCCACCAGTGACTCCACAGGGAACACCGGGGAGCTGTTTTTT
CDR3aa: CATSDSTGNTGELFF

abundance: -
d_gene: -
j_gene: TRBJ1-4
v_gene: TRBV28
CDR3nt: TGTGCCAGCAGTTTAAGCGCCGCGAATCGAAATGAAAAACTGTTTTTT
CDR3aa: CASSLSAANRNEKLFF

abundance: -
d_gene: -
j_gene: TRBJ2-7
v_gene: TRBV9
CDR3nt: TGTGCCAGCAGCCCCCGCGGAGGGTCTGGCTACGAGCAGTACTTC
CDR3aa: CASSPRGGSGYEQYF

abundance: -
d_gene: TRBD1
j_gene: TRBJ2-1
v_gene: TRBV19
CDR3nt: TGTGCCAGTAGTATATCGGGACAGGGCTCCTACAATGAGCAGTTCTTC
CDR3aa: CASSISGQGSYNEQFF

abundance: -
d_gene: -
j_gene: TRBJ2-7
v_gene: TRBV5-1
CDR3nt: TGCGCCAGCAGCGCGACCTACGAGCAGTACTTC
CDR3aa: CASSATYEQYF

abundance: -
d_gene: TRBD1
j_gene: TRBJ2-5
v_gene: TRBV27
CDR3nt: TGTGCCAGCAGTTACACAGGGGGCAGGCAGACCCAGTACTTC
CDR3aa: CASSYTGGRQTQYF

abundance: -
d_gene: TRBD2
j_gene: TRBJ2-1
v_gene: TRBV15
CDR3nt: TGTGCCACCGGCTCGGGAGGGCAAGCCTACAATGAGCAGTTCTTC
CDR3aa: CATGSGGQAYNEQFF